Presented here are 8 T cell receptor beta chains from one specimen sequenced in a study of early T cells in non-severe SARS-CoV-2 infection. TCRdb re-called the 5' RACE reads with MiXCR, one entry per CDR3 protein. Found here are 35,000 to 40,000 distinct CDR3 sequences, around 5% of them singletons; the top ten hold roughly 30%. Sequencing used whole blood. The receptors were gathered from an adult who was a healthcare worker with PCR-confirmed SARS-CoV-2 infection or an uninfected control (not recorded which).

This clonotype was recorded a few times. This chain joins TRBV11-1 and TRBJ2-1; the D gene is possibly TRBD2 (6 bases). This CDR3 spans 15 amino acids. CDR1 and CDR2 (germline): SGHAT, FQDESV (reference sequence). Trimming took off 7 bases at V and 7 bases at J, with 20 bases between the two ends. The CDR3 region has the DNA TGTGCCAGCACGGACCGGGACTCGACGACAAATGAGCAGTTCTTC. It codes for CASTDRDSTTNEQFF.

In its sample, this clonotype was seen many times. J is TRBJ2-7 and V is TRBV20-1, with 13 bases identical to TRBD2. Germline V CDR1 and CDR2: DFQATT, SNEGSKA (reference sequence). V dropped 1 base and J dropped 3; count of bases not matched to a gene: 3. CDR3 size: 15 residues. The CDR3 nucleotides read TGCAGTGCTAGAGGGACTAGCGGGAGCTTCTACGAGCAGTACTTC. This sequence encodes CSARGTSGSFYEQYF.

This clonotype was detected many times. This chain links TRBV12-3 or TRBV12-4 with TRBJ2-3; D ambiguous. V lost 6 bases to trimming and J lost 3 bases, with 13 bases between them. This CDR3 is built from 14 residues. The CDR3 reads CASRKRHLTDTQYF. The CDR3 coding sequence is TGTGCCAGCAGGAAGAGACACTTAACAGATACGCAGTATTTT.

The table lists this clonotype with many counts. The chain links TRBV28 to TRBJ2-5; 7 nucleotides match TRBD2. This CDR3 has 13 amino acids. Germline CDR1 MDHEN, CDR2 SYDVKM. Trimming took 6 bases from V and 2 from J; bases not matched to a gene: 3. CDR3 sequence reads: CASRQGGQETQYF. CDR3 DNA sequence: TGTGCCAGCAGGCAGGGAGGGCAAGAGACCCAGTACTTC.

This clonotype was found many times. This chain connects TRBV29-1 to TRBJ1-1, with no clear D. Trimming shortened V by 6 bases and J by 1 base, and 21 bases separated the two germline ends. CDR3 size: 16 residues. Germline V gene lookup returns CDR1 SQVTM and CDR2 ANQGSEA. In DNA form, the CDR3 reads TGCAGCGTACCAGGTCGACTCCAAGCATGGAACACTGAAGCTTTCTTT. Protein sequence: CSVPGRLQAWNTEAFF.

There are many counts of this clonotype. This chain links TRBV7-9 with TRBJ2-3; 9 positions agree with TRBD2. The CDR3 totals 16 residues. In germline, CDR1 is SEHNR, CDR2 FQNEAQ (reference sequence). Unmatched junction bases numbered 7, after V lost 5 bases and J lost 1 base. CDR3 DNA sequence: TGTGCCAGCAGCCGCGGGACTAGCTCAGGCACAGATACGCAGTATTTT. Translating gives CASSRGTSSGTDTQYF.

This clonotype appeared a few times. The gene calls are TRBV20-1 and TRBJ1-3; possible D gene TRBD1, 6 bases. Looked up from germline, CDR1 is DFQATT and CDR2 is SNEGSKA (reference sequence). Trimming took 6 bases from V and 2 from J, leaving 11 bases between them. There are 13 residues in the CDR3. The CDR3: CSALQGTGNTIYF. The CDR3 bases are TGCAGTGCATTACAGGGAACTGGAAACACCATATATTTT.

In this sample, this clonotype turned up a few times. The chain combines TRBV28 with TRBJ1-5, with a weak D call TRBD1 (6 bases). The V end lost 2 bases, the J end lost 4 bases, and 9 bases lay between the germline ends. The CDR3 runs to 14 residues. Germline V gene sequence: CDR1 MDHEN, CDR2 SYDVKM. The CDR3 nucleotides read TGTGCCAGCAGTTTAGGACAGAGTAATCAGCCCCAGCATTTT. Translated: CASSLGQSNQPQHF.